This is a list of T cell receptor beta chains from one sample in a study of T cells expressing NK-cell markers. Reanalyzing the 5' RACE reads, TCRdb keeps one entry per CDR3 protein, without DNA. Its table records hundreds of thousands of distinct CDR3 sequences. The sample taken for sequencing was blood T cells: a sorted CD56 or NKG2C T cell subset, CD4+ or CD8+ T cells, or bulk PBMC T cells (not recorded which). These receptors were collected from a man aged 18 to 29 in good health. The CDR3 runs from the conserved cysteine through the conserved F or W.

v_call,j_call,cdr3_aa
TRBV5-6,TRBJ1-5,CASSEQGGGQPQHF
TRBV20-1,TRBJ2-7,CSARQGRTEQYF
TRBV3-1,TRBJ2-1,CASSQDDRNEQFF
TRBV5-1,TRBJ2-5,CASSWGQLGEETQYF
TRBV7-9,TRBJ1-4,CASSPTGGGEKLFF
TRBV7-2,TRBJ1-2,CASSFPLVPGYTF
TRBV10-3,TRBJ2-7,CAMGYRGPWVEQYF
TRBV12-3/TRBV12-4,TRBJ2-7,CASSPSQDGDYEQYF
TRBV10-1,TRBJ2-1,CASSEIRGLAPDEQFF
TRBV4-1,TRBJ2-7,CASSQDFGFRDGSYEQYF
TRBV7-6,TRBJ2-1,CASGPGRGEQFF
TRBV29-1,TRBJ1-1,CSVESGFDTEAFF
TRBV5-6,TRBJ2-2,CASSSSGTSGTTGELFF
TRBV12-3/TRBV12-4,TRBJ1-4,CASSLAQGGRKLFF
TRBV15,TRBJ2-1,CATSRNPRGEQFF
TRBV6-1,TRBJ1-1,CASSAEGGENTEAFF
TRBV10-3,TRBJ1-6,CAISESAVTRGSPLHF
TRBV12-3/TRBV12-4,TRBJ2-1,CASAAERSYNEQFF
TRBV6-2/TRBV6-3,TRBJ2-1,CASREAGASINEQFF
TRBV20-1,TRBJ2-1,CSASRAVLPYNEQFF
TRBV5-6,TRBJ2-1,CASSPHPSVVEQFF
TRBV20-1,TRBJ2-1,CSLPRVSYNEQFF
TRBV2,TRBJ2-1,CASSEGREQFF
TRBV20-1,TRBJ2-5,CSARESGLGETQYF
TRBV30,TRBJ2-1,CASSGRTTYNEQFF
TRBV15,TRBJ1-5,CATSPRDSNQPQHF
TRBV6-5,TRBJ2-1,CASSWGLAGEQFF
TRBV6-2/TRBV6-3,TRBJ2-1,CASSYSKSRDRIYNEQFF
TRBV6-2/TRBV6-3,TRBJ2-1,CASRQPTEAGAFYNEQFF
TRBV27,TRBJ2-1,CASSSVGLDEQFF
TRBV6-5,TRBJ2-7,CASSYSPRGDEQYF
TRBV5-1,TRBJ2-1,CASNPGLAGGRNNEQFF